This is a list of T cell receptor beta chains from one sample in a study of CD8+CD57+ T cells in acquired aplastic anemia. MiXCR, run by TCRdb on the reads, gives a single entry per CDR3 protein. The sample carries roughly 180,000 distinct CDR3 sequences, around 66% recorded once. Sequenced sample: sorted CD4+, CD8+, or CD8+CD57+ T cells (not recorded which) from PBMCs. The receptors come from a human donor with severe aplastic anemia or a healthy control (not recorded which). CDR3s include the opening cysteine and the closing phenylalanine or tryptophan. The D gene is left open where the match is weak. Expanded clones are given a class, and other clones once, few, many or no size at all.

d_gene	abundance	v_gene	len	j_gene	CDR3aa	CDR3nt
TRBD2	-	TRBV15	15	TRBJ2-5	CATSSPGGIQETQYF	TGTGCCACCAGCAGTCCCGGGGGGATTCAAGAGACCCAGTACTTC
-	-	TRBV5-8	14	TRBJ2-7	CASSFAPGYSEQYF	TGTGCCAGCAGCTTCGCTCCGGGATATAGCGAGCAGTACTTC
TRBD1	many	TRBV6-2/TRBV6-3	16	TRBJ2-5	CASSLPGTGEQETQYF	TGTGCCAGCAGCCTACCGGGGACAGGGGAACAAGAGACCCAGTACTTC
-	-	TRBV24-1	13	TRBJ1-1	CATSDGDPSGAFF	TGTGCCACCAGTGACGGAGACCCTTCGGGAGCTTTCTTT
TRBD1	few	TRBV7-2	14	TRBJ2-1	CASRTGEVVNEQFF	TGTGCCAGCAGGACAGGGGAGGTGGTGAATGAGCAGTTCTTC
-	-	TRBV9	13	TRBJ2-5	CASSVGPQETQYF	TGTGCCAGCAGCGTCGGGCCCCAAGAGACCCAGTACTTC
-	-	TRBV2	12	TRBJ1-5	CASRQENQPQHF	TGTGCCAGCCGACAGGAAAATCAGCCCCAGCATTTT
-	-	TRBV20-1	13	TRBJ2-7	CSARPGPGYEQYF	TGCAGTGCCAGACCGGGGCCAGGATACGAGCAGTACTTC
TRBD2	-	TRBV2	16	TRBJ2-1	CAGSPRLAGAYNEQFF	TGTGCCGGCAGTCCCCGACTAGCGGGGGCCTACAATGAGCAGTTCTTC
-	-	TRBV7-9	16	TRBJ1-4	CASSSMGDTVDEKLFF	TGTGCCAGCAGCTCTATGGGGGATACTGTTGATGAAAAACTGTTTTTT
TRBD1	-	TRBV29-1	14	TRBJ2-7	CSVERTGGGYEQYF	TGCAGCGTTGAAAGGACAGGGGGCGGTTACGAGCAGTACTTC
-	many	TRBV19	13	TRBJ1-2	CASSSGQAYGYTF	TGTGCCAGTAGCTCGGGGCAGGCCTATGGCTACACCTTC
-	-	TRBV10-2	14	TRBJ2-2	CASSEEAVFGELFF	TGCGCCAGCAGTGAGGAGGCTGTCTTCGGGGAGCTGTTTTTT
TRBD2	many	TRBV19	15	TRBJ2-3	CASSYTSGGADTQYF	TGTGCCAGTAGTTATACTAGCGGGGGGGCAGATACGCAGTATTTT
-	-	TRBV2	13	TRBJ1-5	CASCLQSNQPQHF	TGTGCCAGCTGCCTACAGAGCAATCAGCCCCAGCATTTT
-	-	TRBV6-5	9	TRBJ1-2	CAIHTGNTF	TGTGCCATCCATACGGGAAACACCTTC
-	-	TRBV7-2	12	TRBJ1-1	CASSHGGTGAFF	TGTGCCAGCAGCCACGGGGGGACGGGAGCTTTCTTT
TRBD1	-	TRBV10-3	13	TRBJ1-1	CAISPRDRWFAFF	TGTGCCATCAGTCCCCGGGACAGGTGGTTTGCTTTCTTT
-	-	TRBV3-1	13	TRBJ1-2	CASSQGSWGGYTF	TGTGCCAGCAGCCAAGGATCCTGGGGAGGCTACACCTTC
-	-	TRBV10-1	14	TRBJ1-6	CASSGPEAGSPLHF	TGCGCCAGCAGTGGCCCAGAGGCAGGATCACCCCTCCACTTT
-	many	TRBV27	16	TRBJ1-1	CASSLTFDTANTEAFF	TGTGCCAGCAGTCTTACATTTGACACGGCGAACACTGAAGCTTTCTTT
-	-	TRBV7-2	11	TRBJ2-7	CASSNNYEQYF	TGTGCCAGCAGCAACAACTACGAGCAGTACTTC
-	few	TRBV5-1	15	TRBJ2-7	CASSPTGTPYYEQYF	TGCGCCAGCAGCCCGACCGGGACACCATACTACGAGCAGTACTTC
TRBD2	many	TRBV11-2	15	TRBJ2-7	CASSLAGGLSGEQYF	TGTGCCAGCAGCTTGGCGGGGGGGCTTTCGGGAGAGCAGTACTTC
TRBD1	-	TRBV24-1	15	TRBJ2-1	CATSDLGTDYNEQFF	TGTGCCACCAGTGATTTGGGGACAGACTACAATGAGCAGTTCTTC